This T cell receptor beta chain was recovered during a study of cytomegalovirus exposure and HLA in healthy donors. The CDR3 is 15 residues long. Looked up from germline, CDR1 is MGHRA and CDR2 is YSYEKL. J lost 3 bases, V lost 0 bases, and 4 bases had no gene match. Study-level findings and limits: A list of around 150 TCR beta chains associated with cytomegalovirus was given. A later analysis showed that HLA-associated TCR beta chains had undergone more clonal expansion than equally common others.

It was with 60 Vbeta and 13 Jbeta primers that the PCR ran. Methods used by the authors: Approximately 12 million of around 85 million unique TCR beta chains were shared, per a later count. Some clones are missing from TCRdb's copy, which holds only in-frame ones; the method was immunoSEQ multiplex PCR. The DNA gave D and trimming, while V, J and clone size come from that table. Among some 170,000 clones listed, 60% to 80% were seen once. Details on this clone: Its specificity is not known.

Sequenced: PBMCs. The chain couples TRBV4-1 to TRBJ2-7; 8 bases line up with TRBD2. The sequence was collected from a young man in good health and CMV-seropositive. CDR3 nucleotide sequence: TGCGCCAGCAGCCAAGAAGACGGGAGGGTCTACGAGCAGTACTTC. The encoded protein is CASSQEDGRVYEQYF.